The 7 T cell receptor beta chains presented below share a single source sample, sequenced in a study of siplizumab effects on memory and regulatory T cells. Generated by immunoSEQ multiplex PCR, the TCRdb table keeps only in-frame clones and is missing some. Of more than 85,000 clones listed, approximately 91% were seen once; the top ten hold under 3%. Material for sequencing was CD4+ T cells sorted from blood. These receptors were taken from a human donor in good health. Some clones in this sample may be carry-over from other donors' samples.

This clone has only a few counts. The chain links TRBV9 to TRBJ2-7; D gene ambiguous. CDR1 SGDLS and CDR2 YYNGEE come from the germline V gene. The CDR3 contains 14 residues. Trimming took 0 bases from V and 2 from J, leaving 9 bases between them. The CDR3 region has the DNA TGTGCCAGCAGCGTAGTACCGTCGACCTACGAGCAGTACTTC. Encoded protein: CASSVVPSTYEQYF.

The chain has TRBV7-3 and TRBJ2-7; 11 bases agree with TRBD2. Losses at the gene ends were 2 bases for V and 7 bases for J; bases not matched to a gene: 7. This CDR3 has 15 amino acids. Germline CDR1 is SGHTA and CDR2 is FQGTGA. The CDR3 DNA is TGTGCCAGCAGCTTAGTACTAGCGGGAGCGGGGGAGCAGTACTTC. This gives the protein CASSLVLAGAGEQYF. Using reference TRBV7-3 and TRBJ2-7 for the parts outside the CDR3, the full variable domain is GAGVSQTPSNKVTEKGKYVELRCDPISGHTALYWYRQSLGQGPEFLIYFQGTGAADDSGLPNDRFFAVRPEGSVSTLKIQRTERGDSAVYLCASSLVLAGAGEQYFGPGTRLTVT.

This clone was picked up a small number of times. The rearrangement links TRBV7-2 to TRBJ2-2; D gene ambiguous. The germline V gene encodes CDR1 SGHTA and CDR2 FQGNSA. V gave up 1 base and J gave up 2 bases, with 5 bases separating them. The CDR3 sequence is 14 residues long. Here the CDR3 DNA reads TGTGCCAGCAGCTTAGACGTTAACACCGGGGAGCTGTTTTTT. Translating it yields CASSLDVNTGELFF.

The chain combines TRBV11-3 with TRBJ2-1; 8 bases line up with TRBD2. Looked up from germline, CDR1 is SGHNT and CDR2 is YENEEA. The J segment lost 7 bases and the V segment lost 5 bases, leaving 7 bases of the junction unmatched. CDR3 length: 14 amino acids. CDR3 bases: TGTGCCAGCAGCCCCCGGGGGGGCGGGAATGAGCAGTTCTTC. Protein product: CASSPRGGGNEQFF.

This chain's CDR3 is CASSFLSRDQPQHF. CDR3 DNA: TGTGCCAGCAGTTTTTTATCAAGGGATCAGCCCCAGCATTTT. J is TRBJ1-5 and V is TRBV28; D call uncertain. V gave up 3 bases and J gave up 5 bases, with 11 bases separating them. This CDR3 region has 14 residues. Germline CDR1 and CDR2: MDHEN and SYDVKM.

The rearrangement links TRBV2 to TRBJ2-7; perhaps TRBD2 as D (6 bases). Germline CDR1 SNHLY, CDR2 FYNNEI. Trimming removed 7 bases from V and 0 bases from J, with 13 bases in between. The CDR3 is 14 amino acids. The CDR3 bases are TGTGCCAGCAAAGGAGGGTCCCCCTCCTACGAGCAGTACTTC. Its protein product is CASKGGSPSYEQYF. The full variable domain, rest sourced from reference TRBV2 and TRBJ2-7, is EPEVTQTPSHQVTQMGQEVILRCVPISNHLYFYWYRQILGQKVEFLVSFYNNEISEKSEIFDDQFSVERPDGSNFTLKIRSTKLEDSAMYFCASKGGSPSYEQYFGPGTRLTVT.

This CDR3 is CASSDPGRGTDTQYF. The CDR3 bases are TGTGCCAGCAGTGACCCCGGGAGAGGGACAGATACGCAGTATTTT. The chain links TRBV6-1 to TRBJ2-3; tentative D call: TRBD2 (6 bases). The V and J ends lost 3 bases and 3 bases respectively, with 13 bases between them. CDR1 is MNHNS and CDR2 is SASEGT in the germline V gene. The CDR3 covers 15 residues.